This TCR beta chain was recovered during a study of T cell responses to AZD1222 COVID-19 vaccine. For the study at large: Pooled together were second doses at about 4 or about 12 weeks.

Study-level results: Of spike-specific TCRs, nearly half reportedly target regions left unmutated in variants. Most donors were white British, females outnumbered males, and clonal diversity was possibly underestimated.

The table came from immunoSEQ multiplex PCR; TCRdb's copy has only in-frame clones and leaves some out. The data show 90,000 to 120,000 clones, around 90% seen once. In the case of this clone: Its antigen remains unidentified.

The V and J ends lost 4 bases and 1 base respectively, with 10 bases between them. The CDR3 is made up of 14 amino acids. Germline CDR1 is LGHNA and CDR2 is YSLEER. The receptor was isolated from an adult in good health. The specimen comprised peripheral blood, sampled on day 0 of AZD1222 vaccination. The J gene is TRBJ1-1, the V gene TRBV4-3; D gene uncertain. CDR3 nucleotide sequence: TGCGCCAGCAGCCCAGGCTTGCGGAACACTGAAGCTTTCTTT. It translates to CASSPGLRNTEAFF.